This T cell receptor (beta chain) came from a study of blood T cell repertoires in COVID-19. Study as a whole: From the United States, Italy and Spain came samples of acute and convalescent COVID-19. T cells, B-cell-depleted T cells, or PBMCs supplied cDNA or gDNA.

Per the study methods: The assay estimated nucleated cells by amplifying reference gene primers. Clones were read by immunoSEQ multiplex PCR, and TCRdb kept only the in-frame ones, dropping some. V, J and clone size were drawn from that table, and D and trimming were deduced from the DNA. The sample shows over 200,000 clones, more than 75% of them seen only once. CDR1 and CDR2 from the germline V gene are SGHAT and FQNNGV. CDR3 length: 12 residues. Between the trimmed V and J ends, which lost 3 bases and 4 bases, there was a span of 3 bases. This clonotype was obtained from a man aged 40-49 years with active or convalescent COVID-19. Material: peripheral blood. The gene calls are TRBV11-2 and TRBJ1-4, with D hard to call. The CDR3 is CASSFSNEKLFF. The CDR3 DNA reads TGTGCCAGCAGCTTCAGTAATGAAAAACTGTTTTTT.